Given below is one T cell receptor beta chain in context. With random hexamers, reverse transcription was performed on about 0.5 to 1 ug of RNA. MiXCR was run by TCRdb on the immunoSEQ multiplex PCR reads, yielding one entry per CDR3 protein. The table shows around 150,000 distinct CDR3 sequences, with 95% occurring only once. This CDR3 region has 13 residues. The germline CDR1 and CDR2 sequences are SEHNR and FQNEAQ (reference sequence). The V gene lost 6 bases and the J gene lost 5 bases, with 13 bases spanning the gap. This entry comes from a study of CD8 T cells in Susac syndrome. Sequenced sample: CD4+ T cells from PBMCs. The V call is TRBV7-9, the J call TRBJ1-1; no reliable D call. This TCR derives from a human donor with Susac syndrome. The CDR3 coding sequence is TGTGCCAGCAGTCAGACCGGGGAAACTGAAGCTTTCTTT. It is translated as CASSQTGETEAFF.